A single sample is the source of the 19 T cell receptor beta chains below, sequenced in a study of early T cells in non-severe SARS-CoV-2 infection. MiXCR, run by TCRdb on the 5' RACE reads, gives a single entry per CDR3 protein. This sample yields approximately 77,000 distinct CDR3 sequences, of which about 5% are seen a single time; roughly 6.6% belongs to the top ten. The material sequenced was whole blood, taken at baseline. These receptors were obtained from an adult who was a healthcare worker with PCR-confirmed SARS-CoV-2 infection or an uninfected control (not recorded which).

This clonotype was found a few times. The chain is built from TRBV6-5 and TRBJ1-1; 7 bases match TRBD1. The CDR3 loop spans 13 amino acids. V trimming: 8 bases; J trimming: 3 bases; junction bases outside the gene matches: 6. The V gene's germline CDR1 is MNHEY and CDR2 SVGAGI. CDR3 protein: CASWRGRDTEAFF. The CDR3 nucleotides are TGTGCCAGCTGGAGGGGGCGAGACACTGAAGCTTTCTTT.

This clonotype has a handful of counts. V is TRBV5-1 and J is TRBJ1-6, with 7 bases matching TRBD1. Germline CDR1 is SGHRS and CDR2 is YFSETQ. There are 14 residues in the CDR3. The J segment lost 5 bases and the V segment lost 4 bases, leaving 3 bases of the junction unmatched. The CDR3 coding sequence is TGCGCCAGCAGCCTTGGACAGGATAATTCACCCCTCCACTTT. Its translation is CASSLGQDNSPLHF.

The chain joins TRBV28 to TRBJ1-2, with TRBD1 identical over 10 bases. The CDR3 runs 15 residues. Losses at the gene ends were 10 bases for V and 4 bases for J; bases not matched to a gene: 12. The germline gives CDR1 MDHEN, CDR2 SYDVKM. CDR3 loop: CATSSPGQGFYGYTF. DNA of the CDR3: TGTGCCACCTCCTCTCCGGGACAGGGGTTCTATGGCTACACCTTC.

This clonotype was detected many times. V usage is TRBV4-1 and J usage is TRBJ1-1; D remains ambiguous. The CDR3 covers 13 residues. V was clipped by 1 base and J by 4 bases, with 7 bases between them. Looked up from germline, CDR1 is MGHRA and CDR2 is YSYEKL. The CDR3 region has the DNA TGCGCCAGCAGCCAAGGGGTGGCCACTGAAGCTTTCTTT. Translating it yields CASSQGVATEAFF.

The chain links TRBV6-6 to TRBJ1-5, with TRBD1 identical over 7 bases. The CDR3 contains 16 residues. In germline, CDR1 is MNHNY, CDR2 SVGAGI (reference sequence). The ends lost 5 bases at V and 2 bases at J; junction bases unmatched: 9. CDR3 in amino acids: CASSTRQGGGNQPQHF. CDR3 nucleotides: TGTGCCAGCAGTACCAGACAGGGTGGTGGCAATCAGCCCCAGCATTTT.

This clonotype came up many times. CDR3 region: CSAWQGGSYEQYF. For the CDR3, the DNA is TGCAGTGCTTGGCAAGGGGGGTCCTACGAGCAGTACTTC. The gene calls are TRBV20-1 and TRBJ2-7, with D tentatively TRBD1 or TRBD2 (6 bases each). This CDR3 is built from 13 residues. The germline CDR1 and CDR2 sequences are DFQATT and SNEGSKA (reference sequence). Trimming shortened V by 5 bases and J by 1 base, and 12 bases separated the two germline ends.

This sequence joins TRBV2 and TRBJ1-5; weak D call: TRBD1 (5 bases). The ends were cut back, 4 bases at V and 3 bases at J, with 10 bases in the middle. The V gene's germline CDR1 is SNHLY and CDR2 FYNNEI. CDR3 length: 14 amino acids. This chain's CDR3 is CASSGGEFNQPQHF. The CDR3 region has the DNA TGTGCCAGCAGTGGGGGGGAGTTCAATCAGCCCCAGCATTTT.

This clonotype has ten or more counts. V is TRBV7-9 and J is TRBJ2-6, with D possibly being TRBD1 (6 bases). This CDR3 has 15 amino acids. V was clipped by 2 bases and J by 2 bases, with 7 bases between them. Germline values: CDR1 SEHNR, CDR2 FQNEAQ (reference sequence). CDR3 coding DNA: TGTGCCAGCAGCTTATCAGGGGCTGGGGCCAACGTCCTGACTTTC. This gives the protein CASSLSGAGANVLTF.

This clonotype was detected only a few times. The V call is TRBV7-3, the J call TRBJ1-5; D is perhaps TRBD1 (5 bases). With 6 bases removed from V and 2 bases from J, the gap between germline ends came to 14 bases. This CDR3 region has 15 residues. Germline assignment: CDR1 SGHTA and CDR2 FQGTGA. In nucleotides, the CDR3 is TGTGCCAGCAGTCCTAACGGAGGGGGCAATCAGCCCCAGCATTTT. This gives the protein CASSPNGGGNQPQHF.

At least ten counts were recorded for this clonotype. The chain joins TRBV24-1 to TRBJ2-3; D is undetermined. Germline loops: CDR1 KGHDR, CDR2 SFDVKD. There are 14 residues in the CDR3. The V and J ends lost 5 bases and 2 bases respectively, with 10 bases between them. CDR3 amino acids: CATSGPYYTDTQYF. In DNA, the CDR3 is TGTGCCACCAGTGGCCCTTACTACACAGATACGCAGTATTTT.

This clonotype was detected a few times. The chain joins TRBV28 to TRBJ1-5; weak D call: TRBD1 (5 bases). The CDR3 totals 14 residues. V lost 5 bases and J 11 bases, leaving 19 bases between the germline ends. Germline V gene lookup returns CDR1 MDHEN and CDR2 SYDVKM. Written as DNA, the CDR3 is TGTGCCAGCAGTCCGGCAGGGAGGAAGCAAGCCCAGCATTTT. This codes for CASSPAGRKQAQHF.

This clonotype has a handful of counts. The chain combines TRBV15 with TRBJ1-1; a possible D gene is TRBD1 (5 bases). V dropped 0 bases and J dropped 4 bases, with 9 bases sitting between them. Looked up from germline, CDR1 is LNHNV and CDR2 is YYDKDF (reference sequence). CDR3 length equals 14 residues. DNA of the CDR3: TGTGCCACCAGCAGAGATGAGGGGTCCACTGAAGCTTTCTTT. It yields the protein CATSRDEGSTEAFF. The whole variable domain, filled in from reference TRBV15 and TRBJ1-1, reads DAMVIQNPRYQVTQFGKPVTLSCSQTLNHNVMYWYQQKSSQAPKLLFHYYDKDFNNEADTPDNFQSRRPNTSFCFLDIRSPGLGDTAMYLCATSRDEGSTEAFFGQGTRLTVV.

This clonotype was picked up a small number of times. This chain joins TRBV7-9 and TRBJ1-1, with 9 nucleotides matching TRBD1. V lost 6 bases and J lost 5; bases outside the gene matches: 7. This CDR3 spans 14 amino acids. Germline V gene lookup returns CDR1 SEHNR and CDR2 FQNEAQ (reference sequence). CDR3: CASRTQGAGTEAFF. CDR3 nucleotide sequence: TGTGCCAGCAGGACACAGGGGGCCGGAACTGAAGCTTTCTTT.

This clonotype was found many times. The chain uses TRBV7-3 and TRBJ1-1; D is possibly TRBD1 (5 bases). The V gene lost 4 bases and the J gene lost 7 bases, with 13 bases spanning the gap. Germline V gene sequence: CDR1 SGHTA, CDR2 FQGTGA. There are 13 residues in the CDR3. The CDR3 DNA follows: TGTGCCAGCAGCTCCGACAGTCCCCTTGAAGCTTTCTTT. It translates to CASSSDSPLEAFF.

This clonotype was seen repeatedly, ten times or more. The V gene is TRBV6-1, the J gene TRBJ2-1, with TRBD2 matching over 14 bases. V was pared by 6 bases and J by 10 bases, with 17 bases of the junction left unmatched. The CDR3 sequence is 18 residues long. Per germline, CDR1 MNHNS and CDR2 SASEGT. The CDR3 nucleotides read TGTGCCAGCAGCCGGGCCCCAGGACTAGCGGGAGGACGGGGGGAGCAGTTCTTC. Amino acids: CASSRAPGLAGGRGEQFF.

This chain joins TRBV28 and TRBJ2-3; D may be TRBD2 (6 bases). V shed 6 bases and J shed 6 bases, with 16 bases lying between them. The CDR3 has 14 residues. The germline CDR1 and CDR2 sequences are MDHEN and SYDVKM. The CDR3 nucleotides are TGTGCCAGCAGGGACGGAGGGCCGGTCGATACGCAGTATTTT. This gives the protein CASRDGGPVDTQYF.

The table lists this clonotype with many counts. The chain carries TRBV20-1 and TRBJ2-3, with unresolved D. Trimming took off 0 bases at V and 2 bases at J, with 15 bases between the two ends. Per the germline V gene, CDR1 is DFQATT and CDR2 is SNEGSKA (reference sequence). CDR3 size: 16 residues. The DNA of the CDR3 is TGCAGTGCTAGAGACCCGTTCGGGCTCAACACAGATACGCAGTATTTT. Residues: CSARDPFGLNTDTQYF.

The genes are TRBV10-3 and TRBJ1-1; 9 bases are a match to TRBD1. Germline V lookup: CDR1 ENHRY, CDR2 SYGVKD. This CDR3 has 17 amino acids. V trimming: 2 bases; J trimming: 2 bases; junction bases outside the gene matches: 9. The CDR3 here is CAISETTGGRLNTEAFF. For the CDR3, the DNA is TGTGCCATCAGTGAGACCACAGGGGGCCGGTTAAACACTGAAGCTTTCTTT.

This clonotype has a handful of counts. CDR3 DNA: TGTGCCAGCAGCTCGCAAACAGGGAGCTCCTACAATGAGCAGTTCTTC. Translation gives CASSSQTGSSYNEQFF. The V and J genes are TRBV5-4 and TRBJ2-1; tentatively, D is TRBD1 (6 bases). Germline values: CDR1 SGHNT, CDR2 YYREEE (reference sequence). The CDR3 covers 16 residues. V was shortened by 3 bases and J by 0 bases, with 13 bases between the two germline ends.